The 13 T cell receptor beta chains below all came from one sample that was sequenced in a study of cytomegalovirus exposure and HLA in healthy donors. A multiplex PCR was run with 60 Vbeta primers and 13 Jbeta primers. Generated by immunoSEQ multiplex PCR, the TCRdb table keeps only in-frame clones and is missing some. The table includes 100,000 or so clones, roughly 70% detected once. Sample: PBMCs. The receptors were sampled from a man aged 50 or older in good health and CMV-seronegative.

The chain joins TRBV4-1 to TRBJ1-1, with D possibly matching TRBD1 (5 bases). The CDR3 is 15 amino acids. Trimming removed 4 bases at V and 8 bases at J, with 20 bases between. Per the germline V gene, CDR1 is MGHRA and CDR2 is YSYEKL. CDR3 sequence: CASSRDTIQNREAFF. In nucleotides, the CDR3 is TGCGCCAGCAGCCGAGACACAATTCAAAACAGGGAAGCTTTCTTT.

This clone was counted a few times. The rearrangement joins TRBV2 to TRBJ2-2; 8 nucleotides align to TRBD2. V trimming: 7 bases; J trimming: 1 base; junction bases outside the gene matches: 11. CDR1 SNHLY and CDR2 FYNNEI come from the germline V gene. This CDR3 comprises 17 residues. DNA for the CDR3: TGTGCCAGCATCTACAGCGGGGGACCCGAGAACACCGGGGAGCTGTTTTTT. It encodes CASIYSGGPENTGELFF.

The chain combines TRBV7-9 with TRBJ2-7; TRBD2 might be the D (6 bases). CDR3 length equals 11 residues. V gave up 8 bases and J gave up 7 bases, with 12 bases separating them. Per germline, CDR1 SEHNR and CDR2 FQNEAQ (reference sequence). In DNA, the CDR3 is TGTGCCAGCGGCGCGGGATGGGAGCAGTACTTC. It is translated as CASGAGWEQYF.

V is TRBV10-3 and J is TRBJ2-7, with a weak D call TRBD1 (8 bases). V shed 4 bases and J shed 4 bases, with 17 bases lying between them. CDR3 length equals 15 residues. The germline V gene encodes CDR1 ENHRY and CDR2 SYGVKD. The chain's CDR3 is CAISGGGQDGYEQYF. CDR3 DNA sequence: TGTGCCATCAGTGGGGGGGGACAGGACGGGTACGAGCAGTACTTC.

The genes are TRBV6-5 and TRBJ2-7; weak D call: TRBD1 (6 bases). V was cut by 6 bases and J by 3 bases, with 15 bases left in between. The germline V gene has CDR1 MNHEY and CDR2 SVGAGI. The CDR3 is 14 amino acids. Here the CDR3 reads CASRAPGQGYEQYF. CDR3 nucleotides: TGTGCCAGCAGGGCCCCGGGACAAGGCTACGAGCAGTACTTC.

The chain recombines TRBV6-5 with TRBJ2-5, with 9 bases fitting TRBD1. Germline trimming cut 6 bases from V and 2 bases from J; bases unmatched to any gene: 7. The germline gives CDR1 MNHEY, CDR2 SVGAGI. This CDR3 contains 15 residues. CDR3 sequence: CASSSRDRAQETQYF. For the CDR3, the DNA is TGTGCCAGCAGCTCCCGGGACAGGGCTCAAGAGACCCAGTACTTC.

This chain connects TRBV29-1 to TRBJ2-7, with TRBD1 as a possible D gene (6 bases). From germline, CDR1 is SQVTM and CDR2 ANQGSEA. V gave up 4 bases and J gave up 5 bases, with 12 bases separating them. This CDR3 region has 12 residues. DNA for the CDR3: TGCAGCGTTGCCAGCAGGGGCCACGAGCAGTACTTC. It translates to CSVASRGHEQYF.

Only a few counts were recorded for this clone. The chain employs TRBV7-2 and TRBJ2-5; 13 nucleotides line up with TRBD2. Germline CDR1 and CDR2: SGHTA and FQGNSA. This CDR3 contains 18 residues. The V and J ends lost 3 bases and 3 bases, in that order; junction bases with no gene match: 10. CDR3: CASSFPSTGTSGKETQYF. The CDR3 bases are TGTGCCAGCAGCTTCCCTTCAACCGGGACTAGCGGGAAAGAGACCCAGTACTTC. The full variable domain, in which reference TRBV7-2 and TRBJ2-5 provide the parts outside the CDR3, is GAGVSQSPSNKVTEKGKDVELRCDPISGHTALYWYRQSLGQGLEFLIYFQGNSAPDKSGLPSDRFSAERTGGSVSTLTIQRTQQEDSAVYLCASSFPSTGTSGKETQYFGPGTRLLVL.

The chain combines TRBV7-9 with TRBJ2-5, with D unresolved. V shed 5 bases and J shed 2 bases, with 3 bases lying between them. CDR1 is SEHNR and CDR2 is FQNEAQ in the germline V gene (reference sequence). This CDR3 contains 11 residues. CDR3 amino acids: CASSRQETQYF. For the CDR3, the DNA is TGTGCCAGCAGCCGTCAAGAGACCCAGTACTTC.

CDR3 in amino acids: CASSLVQGDTDTQYF. Written as DNA, the CDR3 is TGTGCCAGCAGCTTAGTACAGGGGGACACAGATACGCAGTATTTT. This chain links TRBV7-8 with TRBJ2-3, with 8 bases aligning to TRBD1. The J segment lost 2 bases and the V segment lost 1 base, leaving 2 bases of the junction unmatched. Germline lookup yields CDR1 SGHVS and CDR2 FQNEAQ. CDR3 length equals 15 residues. The full variable domain, rest sourced from reference TRBV7-8 and TRBJ2-3, is GAGVSQSPRYKVAKRGQDVALRCDPISGHVSLFWYQQALGQGPEFLTYFQNEAQLDKSGLPSDRFFAERPEGSVSTLKIQRTQQEDSAVYLCASSLVQGDTDTQYFGPGTRLTVL.

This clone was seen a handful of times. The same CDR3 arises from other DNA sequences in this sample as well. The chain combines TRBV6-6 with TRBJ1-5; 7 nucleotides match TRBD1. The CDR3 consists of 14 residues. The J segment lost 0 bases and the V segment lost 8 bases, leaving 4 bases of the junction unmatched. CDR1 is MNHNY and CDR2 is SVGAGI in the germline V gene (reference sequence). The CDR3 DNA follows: TGTGCCAGCGATACAGGGGATAGCAATCAGCCCCAGCATTTT. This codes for CASDTGDSNQPQHF.

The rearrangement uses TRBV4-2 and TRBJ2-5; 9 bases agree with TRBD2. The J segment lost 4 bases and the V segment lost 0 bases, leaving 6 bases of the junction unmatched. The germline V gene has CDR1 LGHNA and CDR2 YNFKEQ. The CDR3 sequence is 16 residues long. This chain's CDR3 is CASSQDAGGRVETQYF. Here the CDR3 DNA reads TGTGCCAGCAGCCAAGACGCGGGGGGGCGAGTAGAGACCCAGTACTTC.

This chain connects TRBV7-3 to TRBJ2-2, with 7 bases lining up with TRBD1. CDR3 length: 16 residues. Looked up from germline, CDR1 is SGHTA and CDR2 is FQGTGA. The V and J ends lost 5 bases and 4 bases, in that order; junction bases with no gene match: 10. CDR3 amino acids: CASSPNTGASTGELFF. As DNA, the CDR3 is TGTGCCAGCAGCCCCAACACAGGGGCGTCCACCGGGGAGCTGTTTTTT.